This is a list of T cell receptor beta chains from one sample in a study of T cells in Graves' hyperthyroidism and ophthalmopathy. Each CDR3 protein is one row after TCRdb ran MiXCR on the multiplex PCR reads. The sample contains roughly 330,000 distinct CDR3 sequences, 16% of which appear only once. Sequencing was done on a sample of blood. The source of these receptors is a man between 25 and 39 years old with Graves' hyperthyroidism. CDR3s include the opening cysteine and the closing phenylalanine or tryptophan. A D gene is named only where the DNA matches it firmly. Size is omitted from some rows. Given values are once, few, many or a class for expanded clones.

CDR3nt: TGTGCCAGCAGCATCCTTCCGGGACGGAAGAATGAAAAACTGTTTTTT; CDR3aa: CASSILPGRKNEKLFF; j_gene: TRBJ1-4; len: 16; d_gene: NA; v_gene: TRBV5-4; abundance: NA
CDR3nt: TGTGCCAGCAGTTTAACAGGGGGAGGTTCACCCCTCCACTTT; CDR3aa: CASSLTGGGSPLHF; j_gene: TRBJ1-6; len: 14; d_gene: TRBD1; v_gene: TRBV12-3/TRBV12-4; abundance: many
CDR3nt: TGCAGCGTTGATTCGGGGGAAAGCGTAGCTTTCTTT; CDR3aa: CSVDSGESVAFF; j_gene: TRBJ1-1; len: 12; d_gene: NA; v_gene: TRBV29-1; abundance: NA
CDR3nt: TGTGCCAGCCGAAGGGACAGGTCGAGCGACACCATATATTTT; CDR3aa: CASRRDRSSDTIYF; j_gene: TRBJ1-3; len: 14; d_gene: TRBD1; v_gene: TRBV2; abundance: once
CDR3nt: TGTGCCACCAGCAGTCCGTACAGGGAGCCGCGACATGGCTACACCTTC; CDR3aa: CATSSPYREPRHGYTF; j_gene: TRBJ1-2; len: 16; d_gene: NA; v_gene: TRBV15; abundance: few
CDR3nt: TGTGCCAGCGGACGGCTGAACCAAAGCCCCTACAATGAGCAGTTCTTC; CDR3aa: CASGRLNQSPYNEQFF; j_gene: TRBJ2-1; len: 16; d_gene: NA; v_gene: TRBV6-1; abundance: NA
CDR3nt: TGCGCCAGCAGCCCCGGAGGAGGGGGGAGCACAGATACGCAGTATTTT; CDR3aa: CASSPGGGGSTDTQYF; j_gene: TRBJ2-3; len: 16; d_gene: NA; v_gene: TRBV5-1; abundance: many
CDR3nt: TGCGCCAGCAGCTTGGAAAGTGCCTACGAGCAGTACTTC; CDR3aa: CASSLESAYEQYF; j_gene: TRBJ2-7; len: 13; d_gene: NA; v_gene: TRBV5-1; abundance: many
CDR3nt: TGTGCCAGCAGTTTTGGAACAGGCAGTCAGCCCCAGCATTTT; CDR3aa: CASSFGTGSQPQHF; j_gene: TRBJ1-5; len: 14; d_gene: NA; v_gene: TRBV12-3/TRBV12-4; abundance: NA
CDR3nt: TGTGCCAGCAGCTCCGGGGGGGGGTCAGGAAACACCATATATTTT; CDR3aa: CASSSGGGSGNTIYF; j_gene: TRBJ1-3; len: 15; d_gene: NA; v_gene: TRBV9; abundance: NA
CDR3nt: TGTGCCAGCACCCCGACAGGGCTTAGGAGCACTGAAGCTTTCTTT; CDR3aa: CASTPTGLRSTEAFF; j_gene: TRBJ1-1; len: 15; d_gene: TRBD1; v_gene: TRBV9; abundance: many
CDR3nt: TGTGCCAGCCGGACAGGGGACAATGAGCAGTTCTTC; CDR3aa: CASRTGDNEQFF; j_gene: TRBJ2-1; len: 12; d_gene: TRBD1; v_gene: TRBV28; abundance: many
CDR3nt: TGTGCCAGCAGCGTAGTCTCTGGGGGGGAAAGCACCGGGGAGCTGTTTTTT; CDR3aa: CASSVVSGGESTGELFF; j_gene: TRBJ2-2; len: 17; d_gene: TRBD2; v_gene: TRBV9; abundance: NA
CDR3nt: TGTGCCAGCCATAAACAGGGGGCGGGGGGGACCCAGTACTTC; CDR3aa: CASHKQGAGGTQYF; j_gene: TRBJ2-5; len: 14; d_gene: NA; v_gene: TRBV2; abundance: few
CDR3nt: TGTGCCTGGTGCCGGGGGTCCGGGGAGCTGTTTTTT; CDR3aa: CAWCRGSGELFF; j_gene: TRBJ2-2; len: 12; d_gene: NA; v_gene: TRBV30; abundance: few
CDR3nt: TGCAGTGCTAGAGATGACAGGAGCTCCTACGAGCAGTACTTC; CDR3aa: CSARDDRSSYEQYF; j_gene: TRBJ2-7; len: 14; d_gene: NA; v_gene: TRBV20-1; abundance: many
CDR3nt: TGTGCCATCAAGCCCAGGGGTCGCGCCACTGAAGCTTTCTTT; CDR3aa: CAIKPRGRATEAFF; j_gene: TRBJ1-1; len: 14; d_gene: NA; v_gene: TRBV10-3; abundance: many
CDR3nt: TGTGCCATCAGTGAGTCAGGCAGCTACTCTGGAAACACCATATATTTT; CDR3aa: CAISESGSYSGNTIYF; j_gene: TRBJ1-3; len: 16; d_gene: NA; v_gene: TRBV10-3; abundance: NA
CDR3nt: TGTGCCAGCACTGACAGCTCGAACACTGAAGCTTTCTTT; CDR3aa: CASTDSSNTEAFF; j_gene: TRBJ1-1; len: 13; d_gene: NA; v_gene: TRBV2; abundance: many
CDR3nt: TGTGCCAGCAGCGACCGACAGGGGCAAGAGACCCAGTACTTC; CDR3aa: CASSDRQGQETQYF; j_gene: TRBJ2-5; len: 14; d_gene: TRBD1; v_gene: TRBV5-5; abundance: many
CDR3nt: TGTGCCAGCAGCCGAGGACAGGGGGAAACGTATGGCTACACCTTC; CDR3aa: CASSRGQGETYGYTF; j_gene: TRBJ1-2; len: 15; d_gene: TRBD1; v_gene: TRBV3-1; abundance: NA
CDR3nt: TGCAGCGTTTCCCAACAGAACACTGAAGCTTTCTTT; CDR3aa: CSVSQQNTEAFF; j_gene: TRBJ1-1; len: 12; d_gene: NA; v_gene: TRBV29-1; abundance: NA
CDR3nt: TGTGCCAGCGGGAGGGACTCCTACGAGCAGTACTTC; CDR3aa: CASGRDSYEQYF; j_gene: TRBJ2-7; len: 12; d_gene: TRBD2; v_gene: TRBV5-6; abundance: once
CDR3nt: TGTGCCAGCAGCCCAAAGGAGGACAGCGAAGAGACCCAGTACTTC; CDR3aa: CASSPKEDSEETQYF; j_gene: TRBJ2-5; len: 15; d_gene: NA; v_gene: TRBV11-2; abundance: many
CDR3nt: TGTGCCAGCAGCTGGCAGGAGAACACTGAAGCTTTCTTT; CDR3aa: CASSWQENTEAFF; j_gene: TRBJ1-1; len: 13; d_gene: NA; v_gene: TRBV5-6; abundance: NA
CDR3nt: TGTGCCAGCAGCCTAGCGGGAGAGAGTGATACGCAGTATTTT; CDR3aa: CASSLAGESDTQYF; j_gene: TRBJ2-3; len: 14; d_gene: TRBD2; v_gene: TRBV6-2/TRBV6-3; abundance: few
CDR3nt: TGTGCCAGCAGTCTTACTCGGGCCAACGTCCTGACTTTC; CDR3aa: CASSLTRANVLTF; j_gene: TRBJ2-6; len: 13; d_gene: NA; v_gene: TRBV28; abundance: few
CDR3nt: TGTGCCAGCAGTGATTCGGCACCCCTCCACTTT; CDR3aa: CASSDSAPLHF; j_gene: TRBJ1-6; len: 11; d_gene: NA; v_gene: TRBV6-1; abundance: NA
CDR3nt: TGCAGTGCTAGACCCTCCGGGTTCTACACTGAAGCTTTCTTT; CDR3aa: CSARPSGFYTEAFF; j_gene: TRBJ1-1; len: 14; d_gene: NA; v_gene: TRBV20-1; abundance: many
CDR3nt: TGCAGCGTAGACAGGGCGGACGGGGAGCTGTTTTTT; CDR3aa: CSVDRADGELFF; j_gene: TRBJ2-2; len: 12; d_gene: TRBD1; v_gene: TRBV29-1; abundance: NA
CDR3nt: TGTGCCAGCAAGCCGACTGAGCAGTTCTTC; CDR3aa: CASKPTEQFF; j_gene: TRBJ2-1; len: 10; d_gene: NA; v_gene: TRBV2; abundance: many
CDR3nt: TGTGCCACCAGCACTGGGGGGACCTACGAGCAGTACTTC; CDR3aa: CATSTGGTYEQYF; j_gene: TRBJ2-7; len: 13; d_gene: NA; v_gene: TRBV15; abundance: NA
CDR3nt: TGTGCCAGCAGCTTGGGGCCCAACCAAGAGACCCAGTACTTC; CDR3aa: CASSLGPNQETQYF; j_gene: TRBJ2-5; len: 14; d_gene: NA; v_gene: TRBV7-3; abundance: many
CDR3nt: TGTGCCAGCAGTCCAGGGGATGAAAAACTGTTTTTT; CDR3aa: CASSPGDEKLFF; j_gene: TRBJ1-4; len: 12; d_gene: NA; v_gene: TRBV6-1; abundance: few
CDR3nt: TGTGCCAGCAGCGTAGGGGTCAGGAATGAGCAGTTCTTC; CDR3aa: CASSVGVRNEQFF; j_gene: TRBJ2-1; len: 13; d_gene: NA; v_gene: TRBV9; abundance: few
CDR3nt: TGTGCCAGCAGTGCTCGAGGGTTTAATTCACCCCTCCACTTT; CDR3aa: CASSARGFNSPLHF; j_gene: TRBJ1-6; len: 14; d_gene: NA; v_gene: TRBV6-1; abundance: few
CDR3nt: TGTGCCAGCCCCTCCTACGAGCAGTACTTC; CDR3aa: CASPSYEQYF; j_gene: TRBJ2-7; len: 10; d_gene: NA; v_gene: TRBV2; abundance: many
CDR3nt: TGTGCCATCAGTGAGTTCCAGGGCTCCTACGAGCAGTACTTC; CDR3aa: CAISEFQGSYEQYF; j_gene: TRBJ2-7; len: 14; d_gene: NA; v_gene: TRBV10-3; abundance: many
CDR3nt: TGTGCCAGCAGCTTAGGGGGACTAGCGGGGGGAGATACGCAGTATTTT; CDR3aa: CASSLGGLAGGDTQYF; j_gene: TRBJ2-3; len: 16; d_gene: TRBD2; v_gene: TRBV11-2; abundance: many